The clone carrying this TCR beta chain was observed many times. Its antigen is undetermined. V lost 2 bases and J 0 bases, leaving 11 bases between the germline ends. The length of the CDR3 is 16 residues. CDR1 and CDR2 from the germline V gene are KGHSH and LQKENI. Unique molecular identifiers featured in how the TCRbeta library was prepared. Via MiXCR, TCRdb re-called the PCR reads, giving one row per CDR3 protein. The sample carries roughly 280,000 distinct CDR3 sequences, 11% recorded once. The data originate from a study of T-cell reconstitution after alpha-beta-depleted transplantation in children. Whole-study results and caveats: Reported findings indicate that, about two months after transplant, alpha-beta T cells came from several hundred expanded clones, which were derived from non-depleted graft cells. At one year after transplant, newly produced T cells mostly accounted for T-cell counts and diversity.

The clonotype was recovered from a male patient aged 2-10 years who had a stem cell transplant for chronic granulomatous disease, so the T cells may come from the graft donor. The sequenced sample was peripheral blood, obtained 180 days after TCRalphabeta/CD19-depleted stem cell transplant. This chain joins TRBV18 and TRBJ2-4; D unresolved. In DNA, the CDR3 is TGTGCCAGCTCACCATCGCAGAACCCAGCCAAAAACATTCAGTACTTC. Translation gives CASSPSQNPAKNIQYF.